A selection of T cell receptor beta chains follows, all from one sample in a study of cytomegalovirus exposure and HLA in healthy donors. Libraries were prepared by immunoSEQ multiplex PCR; TCRdb keeps only in-frame clonotypes and omits some of them. The sample records some 70,000 clones, roughly 84% being singletons. The sample was PBMCs. The source of these receptors is a woman aged 50 to 60 in good health and CMV-seronegative. Each CDR3 is given with its conserved first and last residue.

TRBV19	TRBJ1-1	CASRLTVLMNTEAFF
TRBV6-5	TRBJ2-4	CASRAAKNIQYF
TRBV11-2	TRBJ2-3	CASSLVGADTQYF
TRBV6-1	TRBJ1-1	CASSEWGGNTEAFF
TRBV19	TRBJ2-5	CASSIGAGFFLGSKKETQYF
TRBV5-1	TRBJ2-5	CASTARGGGNQETQYF
TRBV25-1	TRBJ2-2	CASIAGTGELFF
TRBV27	TRBJ2-1	CASSFPPTSGSYNEQFF
TRBV6-5	TRBJ1-1	CASSHFGQLQNTEAFF
TRBV30	TRBJ1-3	CAWKWASYAGNTIYF
TRBV6-5	TRBJ1-3	CASSRYQTSGNTIYF
TRBV5-1	TRBJ1-1	CASSLEAVQNTEAFF
TRBV13	.	CASKLALNYEQYF
TRBV7-2	TRBJ2-7	CASSSFGETYEQYF
TRBV28	TRBJ2-3	CASSPRGTSGRVDTQYF
TRBV5-6	TRBJ1-2	CASSLASGYGYTF
TRBV4-3	TRBJ2-3	CASSQYSGGGADTQYF
TRBV10-3	TRBJ1-3	CAISASAGTGNTIYF
TRBV5-4	TRBJ2-5	CASSQKTGWETQYF
TRBV19	TRBJ2-5	CASSKRWGQQETQYF
TRBV30	TRBJ2-4	CAWSFRLAGTLAKNIQYF
TRBV9	TRBJ2-5	CASSVDGAGDKETQYF
TRBV10-3	TRBJ2-1	CAISSTDSHNEQFF
TRBV11-2	TRBJ2-2	CASSLPGRAGELFF
TRBV7-2	TRBJ2-5	CASSLGSGWETQYF
TRBV5-1	TRBJ2-1	CASSLTFPALAVYNEQFF
TRBV28	TRBJ1-1	CASRNTEAFF
TRBV20-1	TRBJ1-2	CSARVTVSYPF
TRBV5-4	TRBJ2-5	CASSRGQGETQYF